This T cell receptor (beta chain) was identified in a study of blood T cell repertoires in COVID-19. Study at large: Donors in the United States, Italy and Spain gave samples during acute or convalescent COVID-19.

As originally analysed: Amplification from reference gene primers served as the basis for estimated nucleated cell counts. Here immunoSEQ multiplex PCR was the method, and the copy in TCRdb shows in-frame clones only, minus some. Clonal size and the V and J genes are those of that table, whereas D and trimming came from the DNA. Altogether 220,000 or so clones are present, 80% to 85% being singletons, with the ten largest covering roughly 8.2%. V was cut by 7 bases and J by 6 bases, with 10 bases left in between. Germline CDR1 and CDR2: SNHLY and FYNNEI. This CDR3 is built from 12 residues. The rearrangement uses TRBV2 and TRBJ1-5, with a tentative D call TRBD1 (6 bases). The sequence came from a woman aged 80 or over with COVID-19, enrolled during active disease. The specimen sequenced was peripheral blood. The CDR3 DNA follows: TGTGCCAGCACTCAGGGGCGTCAGCCCCAGCATTTT. It is translated as CASTQGRQPQHF.